The following is a T cell receptor (beta chain) sequence with its context. Its antigen is not identified. The data stem from a study of CD8+ T cells in alopecia areata. Looking at the study overall: Tofacitinib ran 6 to 18 months, followed by 6 months off drug. Study outcomes and limitations: Affected scalp, especially in alopecia totalis/universalis, had a higher clonality than normal scalp did.

Extracted RNA was reverse transcribed into cDNA, the sequencing template. TCRdb keeps only in-frame clones here, not all; method: immunoSEQ multiplex PCR. The sample consists of about 150,000 clones, around 47% of them appearing once. The ends were cut back, 5 bases at V and 8 bases at J, with 13 bases in the middle. The CDR3 spans 13 residues. The germline gives CDR1 MNHEY, CDR2 SVGAGI. Specimen: CD4+ T cells sorted from blood. The chain combines TRBV6-5 with TRBJ2-1; D is uncertain. This TCR was recovered from a human donor with alopecia areata. As DNA, the CDR3 is TGTGCCAGCAGTCGGTTCACTGCCCATGAGCAGTTCTTC. Amino acid sequence: CASSRFTAHEQFF.